The rows below give T cell receptor beta chains drawn from one sample of a study of PD-1 blockade in classical Hodgkin lymphoma. TCRdb's copy holds only in-frame clones and misses some; the assay was immunoSEQ multiplex PCR. This table holds roughly 20,000 clones, more than 75% found once. The sample consisted of peripheral blood mononuclear cells (PBMCs), taken before the fourth cycle of nivolumab. Source of these receptors: a human donor with classical Hodgkin lymphoma. The CDR3 runs from the conserved cysteine through the conserved F or W. D genes are given only for firm matches. Clone size is given for some rows only: seen once, a few or many times, or a class if the clone is expanded.

clone size,J gene,D gene,V gene,CDR3 DNA,CDR3 protein
once,TRBJ1-1,-,TRBV19,TGTGCCAGTAGTATTCGGGGGATGAACACTGAAGCTTTCTTT,CASSIRGMNTEAFF
once,TRBJ2-2,TRBD1,TRBV12-5,TGTGCTAGTGGTTTCCGCCTGACCGGGACAGTGAACACCGGGGAGCTGTTTTTT,CASGFRLTGTVNTGELFF
-,TRBJ2-2,-,TRBV6-5,TGTGCCAGCAGTTGGGCAGACTTTACCGGGGAGCTGTTTTTT,CASSWADFTGELFF
-,TRBJ2-3,-,TRBV18,TGTGCCAGCTCACCAAAAATCGCTGTGGCCGCTAGCACAGATACGCAGTATTTT,CASSPKIAVAASTDTQYF
-,TRBJ2-7,TRBD2,TRBV7-3,TGTGCCAGCAGCCCGGATAGCGGGAGGGCTCCCTACGAGCAGTACTTC,CASSPDSGRAPYEQYF
-,TRBJ2-5,-,TRBV6-5,TGTGCCAGCAGTTCTCCCACGACCGGAGGATTGGAGACCCAGTACTTC,CASSSPTTGGLETQYF
-,TRBJ2-7,-,TRBV19,TGTGCCAGTAGTATGACCCCCTACGAGCAGTACTTC,CASSMTPYEQYF
-,TRBJ2-3,-,TRBV5-5,TGTGCCAGCAGCGTACCAACCCCTACGCAGTATTTT,CASSVPTPTQYF
-,TRBJ2-7,-,TRBV19,TGTGCCAGTAGTATAGATCGCAGACGGACAGCCGGCTACGAGCAGTACTTC,CASSIDRRRTAGYEQYF
-,TRBJ2-2,TRBD2,TRBV27,TGTGCCAGCAGTTTAACGAGCAGCGGGGGCGGGCAGCTGTTTTTT,CASSLTSSGGGQLFF
-,TRBJ2-1,-,TRBV7-9,TGTGCCAGCAGCGTCCTGACAGGATTCTCCTACAATGAGCAGTTCTTC,CASSVLTGFSYNEQFF
few,TRBJ1-1,-,TRBV19,TGTGCCAGTAGTGTCAGGGGTTGGGTCGCTGAAGCTTTCTTT,CASSVRGWVAEAFF
-,TRBJ1-4,-,TRBV6-5,TGTGCCAGCAGTTACTCGTTAGGGAATGAAAAACTGTTTTTT,CASSYSLGNEKLFF
-,TRBJ2-3,-,TRBV6-6,TGTGCCAGCAATCGAGCCTTCACAGATACGCAGTATTTT,CASNRAFTDTQYF
few,TRBJ2-2,-,TRBV9,TGTGCCAGCAGCGCCCGGGCCACCCATTCCACCGGGGAGCTGTTTTTT,CASSARATHSTGELFF
-,TRBJ2-4,TRBD1,TRBV7-9,TGTGCCAGCAGTTTATTCGGGACAGTCAAAAACATTCAGTACTTC,CASSLFGTVKNIQYF
-,TRBJ1-4,-,TRBV23-1,TGCGCCAGCAGACGGACGGATGGCAGGAGTAATGAAAAACTGTTTTTT,CASRRTDGRSNEKLFF
-,TRBJ2-5,-,TRBV5-1,TGCGCCAGCACCTCGTCCCTACAAGAGACCCAGTACTTC,CASTSSLQETQYF
few,TRBJ1-5,-,TRBV19,TGTGCCAGTAGTTACGGACCTTTCGAGCATTTT,CASSYGPFEHF
-,TRBJ2-2,-,TRBV9,TGTGCCAGCAGCGTAGGATTCGCTGTCACCGGGGAGCTGTTTTTT,CASSVGFAVTGELFF
-,TRBJ2-5,-,TRBV19,TGTGCCAGTAGTATAGATCGGGGAAGGTACCAAGAGACCCAGTACTTC,CASSIDRGRYQETQYF
once,TRBJ2-2,-,TRBV7-7,TGTGCTAGCAGCTTAGCGCCGTGGGGAGATGGAATCGGGGAGCTGTTTTTT,CASSLAPWGDGIGELFF
-,TRBJ2-2,-,TRBV9,TGTGCCAGCAGCGTATTCAGTTCTGCCTACACCGGGGAGCTGTTTTTT,CASSVFSSAYTGELFF
-,TRBJ1-1,-,TRBV28,TGTGCCAGCAGTTTAATGGGTGAAGCTTTCTTT,CASSLMGEAFF
-,TRBJ2-5,TRBD2,TRBV28,TGTGCCAGCTGCCGGGGGACTAGCGGGTGGCAAGAGACCCAGTACTTC,CASCRGTSGWQETQYF
-,TRBJ2-3,-,TRBV6-5,TGTGCCAGCGGGTATCCGACCACAGATACGCAGTATTTT,CASGYPTTDTQYF
-,TRBJ1-2,-,TRBV5-4,TGTGCCAGCAGCTTCCCCTTGGGGGGGGAAGACACCTTC,CASSFPLGGEDTF
-,TRBJ1-5,-,TRBV5-6,TGTGCCAGCAGCGCATCTGGGGGCCGATACAATCAGCCCCAGCATTTT,CASSASGGRYNQPQHF
-,TRBJ2-3,TRBD2,TRBV27,TGTGCCAGCAGTTTAAGGCTAGCGGGAGGGTTACGGAACGAGGATACGCAGTATTTT,CASSLRLAGGLRNEDTQYF
few,TRBJ2-5,-,TRBV18,TGTGCCAGCTCACTGTTCCCCACAGGTCGGGGAGAGACCCAGTACTTC,CASSLFPTGRGETQYF
-,TRBJ2-3,-,TRBV9,TGTGCCAGCAGCCCACAGGGATTTTACACAGATACGCAGTATTTT,CASSPQGFYTDTQYF
once,TRBJ2-6,-,TRBV6-5,TGTGCCAGCAGCTCCCCTCAGGGGGCCAACGTCCTGACTTTC,CASSSPQGANVLTF
once,TRBJ1-2,-,TRBV28,TGTGCCAGCAGTTCCCTTTCTAACTATGGCTACACCTTC,CASSSLSNYGYTF
-,TRBJ2-2,-,TRBV18,TGTGCCAGCCTTGCCCAGTACACCGGGGAGCTGTTTTTT,CASLAQYTGELFF
few,TRBJ2-1,TRBD2,TRBV14,TGTGCCAGCAGCCAAGCAATACTAGCGTCCGATGAGCAGTTCTTC,CASSQAILASDEQFF
-,TRBJ2-7,-,TRBV2,TGTGCCAGCATCCCGAGGTCAGGGGGGAGGTCCTACGAGCAGTACTTC,CASIPRSGGRSYEQYF
-,TRBJ2-5,-,TRBV5-1,TGCGCCAGCAGCTCGGGCCCCGCGGGAGAGACCCAGTACTTC,CASSSGPAGETQYF
-,TRBJ2-7,-,TRBV6-6,TGTGCCAGCACTAACGTACCCTCCTACGAGCAGTACTTC,CASTNVPSYEQYF
once,TRBJ1-5,TRBD1,TRBV6-5,TGTGCCAGCAGTCCAACAGGGGCACGCAATCGGCCCCAGCATTTT,CASSPTGARNRPQHF
-,TRBJ1-5,-,TRBV11-1,TGTGCCAGCAGCTCCGAAAAGACGGCGGGACAGCCCCAGCATTTT,CASSSEKTAGQPQHF